This entry concerns a single T cell receptor beta chain. The source of the sample is a study of preoperative IRX-2 immunotherapy in early breast cancer. V lost 2 bases and J lost 3; bases outside the gene matches: 14. Germline V gene lookup returns CDR1 SGHVT and CDR2 SQSDAQ. This CDR3 comprises 21 residues. Treatment defined: preoperative locoregional IRX-2 cytokine immunotherapy. Samples came from a phase Ib trial of preoperative locoregional IRX-2 cytokine immunotherapy. TCRdb's table, derived via immunoSEQ multiplex PCR, lists solely in-frame clones and lacks some. The data contain a few thousand clones, roughly three quarters of them singletons.

The source is a human donor with breast cancer. The material sequenced was tumor tissue, taken before IRX-2 immunotherapy. The chain joins TRBV7-4 to TRBJ2-2; 14 bases line up with TRBD2. The chain's CDR3 is CASSLSRTSGRINSDTGELFF. For the CDR3, the DNA is TGTGCCAGCAGCTTATCCCGGACTAGCGGGAGGATAAATTCTGACACCGGGGAGCTGTTTTTT.